The T cell receptor beta chain under discussion was sequenced for a study of blood T cell repertoires in COVID-19. Study at large: Samples of COVID-19 (acute and convalescent) were obtained from the United States, Italy and Spain.

Assay: immunoSEQ multiplex PCR; the TCRdb copy retains only in-frame clones and omits some. The sample records about 300,000 clones, roughly nine tenths being singletons. Grouping used clinical history reported by participants in a survey and questionnaire. V trimming: 2 bases; J trimming: 5 bases; junction bases outside the gene matches: 8. Germline loops: CDR1 SGHDT, CDR2 YYEEEE. CDR3 size: 15 residues. Sequencing was performed on PBMCs or T cells enriched from blood (not recorded which). The TCR was taken from a woman between 50 and 59 years old who had been exposed to COVID-19. V gene TRBV5-6 combines with J gene TRBJ2-5; 8 bases line up with TRBD1. DNA for the CDR3: TGTGCCAGCAGCTTTTATCAGGGGGCCTGGGAGACCCAGTACTTC. It is translated as CASSFYQGAWETQYF.